This is a list of T cell receptor beta chains from one sample in a study of blood T cell repertoires in COVID-19. The table came from immunoSEQ multiplex PCR; TCRdb's copy has only in-frame clones and leaves some out. Among 250,000 to 400,000 clones listed, approximately 88% were seen once. Sample: PBMCs or T cells enriched from blood (not recorded which). Every receptor here comes from a man between 60 and 75 years old who had recovered from COVID-19. CDR3s include the opening cysteine and the closing phenylalanine or tryptophan. The D gene is left open where the match is weak. Expanded clones are given a class, and other clones once, few, many or no size at all.

D gene,J gene,clone size,V gene,CDR3 protein,CDR3 DNA
.,TRBJ2-7,.,TRBV28,CASSVIRDSSYEQYF,TGTGCCAGCAGTGTAATCCGGGACTCCTCCTACGAGCAGTACTTC
.,TRBJ2-1,few,TRBV7-2,CASSQERANEQFF,TGTGCCAGCAGCCAAGAGCGGGCAAATGAGCAGTTCTTC
.,TRBJ1-1,.,TRBV7-2,CASSLYLGTEAFF,TGTGCCAGCAGCTTATACCTAGGTACTGAAGCTTTCTTT
.,TRBJ1-2,.,TRBV14,CASSNLLDTRGYGYTF,TGTGCCAGCAGCAACTTGTTGGATACCCGGGGCTATGGCTACACCTTC
TRBD1,TRBJ2-3,.,TRBV7-2,CASSLLGQAADTQYF,TGTGCCAGCAGCTTACTGGGACAGGCGGCGGATACGCAGTATTTT
.,TRBJ2-7,.,TRBV9,CASGGAGPPYEQYF,TGTGCCAGCGGGGGGGCAGGACCACCCTACGAGCAGTACTTC
TRBD1,TRBJ2-7,.,TRBV6-5,CASSYEYRGEEQYF,TGTGCCAGCAGTTACGAGTACAGGGGTGAGGAGCAGTACTTC
.,TRBJ1-1,.,TRBV4-3,CASSQDGSGRTEAFF,TGCGCCAGCAGCCAAGATGGATCAGGGCGCACTGAAGCTTTCTTT
.,TRBJ2-3,.,TRBV5-1,CASSENPGRGTDTQYF,TGCGCCAGCAGCGAGAACCCTGGCAGGGGAACAGATACGCAGTATTTT
.,TRBJ2-3,once,TRBV7-9,CASSLGEGGGTDTQYF,TGTGCCAGCAGCTTAGGCGAGGGAGGCGGCACAGATACGCAGTATTTT
TRBD2,TRBJ2-5,.,TRBV5-1,CASSLASGSPQETQYF,TGCGCCAGCAGCTTGGCTAGCGGGAGCCCTCAAGAGACCCAGTACTTC
.,TRBJ2-7,.,TRBV15,CATSRDVGRYEQYF,TGTGCCACCAGCAGGGATGTGGGGAGGTACGAGCAGTACTTC
.,TRBJ2-7,.,TRBV10-3,CAISQGGYEQYF,TGTGCCATCAGCCAGGGCGGTTACGAGCAGTACTTC
.,TRBJ2-7,.,TRBV10-3,CAISESRADYEQYF,TGTGCCATCAGTGAGTCGAGGGCAGACTACGAGCAGTACTTC
.,TRBJ2-1,.,TRBV6-5,CASHPGVGSYNEQFF,TGTGCCAGCCATCCGGGTGTGGGCTCCTACAATGAGCAGTTCTTC
.,TRBJ1-5,.,TRBV19,CASSWWHDQGQPQHF,TGTGCCAGTAGTTGGTGGCACGACCAGGGGCAGCCCCAGCATTTT
TRBD2,TRBJ2-1,.,TRBV10-3,CAIRGLAGANEQFF,TGTGCCATCAGAGGACTAGCGGGAGCAAATGAGCAGTTCTTC
.,TRBJ1-2,.,TRBV7-2,CASSSLQGWYGYTF,TGTGCCAGCAGCTCCCTACAGGGATGGTATGGCTACACCTTC
TRBD2,TRBJ2-1,.,TRBV24-1,CATRNGGPREFNNEQFF,TGTGCCACCAGGAATGGGGGTCCGCGGGAGTTTAACAATGAGCAGTTCTTC
TRBD1,TRBJ1-3,.,TRBV27,CASSLRPPRQGAPGNTIYF,TGTGCCAGCAGTTTAAGACCCCCCCGACAGGGGGCGCCTGGAAACACCATATATTTT
TRBD2,TRBJ2-1,.,TRBV3-1/TRBV3-2,CASSYGLAGRVEQFF,TGTGCCAGCAGCTACGGACTAGCGGGAAGGGTCGAGCAGTTCTTC
TRBD1,TRBJ2-7,once,TRBV6-2/TRBV6-3,CASSYSTGAPLFSYEQYF,TGTGCCAGCAGTTACTCGACAGGGGCCCCCCTTTTTTCCTACGAGCAGTACTTC
.,TRBJ1-1,.,TRBV19,CASSTIGQRKTEAFF,TGTGCCAGTAGTACCATTGGACAGCGTAAAACTGAAGCTTTCTTT
.,TRBJ2-1,.,TRBV2,CASSNREGFNEQFF,TGTGCCAGTTCGAACAGGGAAGGGTTCAATGAGCAGTTCTTC
.,TRBJ1-5,.,TRBV25-1,CASSESHRTQPQHF,TGTGCCAGCAGTGAATCCCACAGAACCCAGCCCCAGCATTTT
TRBD2,TRBJ2-7,.,TRBV5-1,CASSQTVLAASYEQYF,TGCGCCAGCAGCCAAACGGTGCTAGCGGCCTCCTACGAGCAGTACTTC
.,TRBJ1-1,few,TRBV6-5,CASSLGGAVTEAFF,TGTGCCAGCAGTTTGGGAGGGGCTGTCACTGAAGCTTTCTTT
.,TRBJ1-1,once,TRBV27,CASSSYPTGNTEAFF,TGTGCCAGCAGTTCTTACCCGACGGGGAACACTGAAGCTTTCTTT
.,TRBJ2-7,.,TRBV5-1,CASSRLAGMGGNYEQYF,TGCGCCAGCAGCCGTTTAGCCGGGATGGGTGGTAATTACGAGCAGTACTTC
TRBD1,TRBJ2-7,.,TRBV6-6,CASSRGQGVEQYF,TGTGCCAGCAGCCGGGGACAGGGGGTTGAGCAGTACTTC
TRBD2,TRBJ2-3,.,TRBV7-9,CASSLGLADFTDTQYF,TGTGCCAGCAGCTTAGGACTAGCGGACTTCACAGATACGCAGTATTTT
.,TRBJ1-2,.,TRBV9,CASSVVSANYGYTF,TGTGCCAGCAGCGTAGTGTCAGCTAACTATGGCTACACCTTC
.,TRBJ2-2,.,TRBV7-2,CASSSRGGRHTGELFF,TGTGCCAGCAGCTCGAGAGGGGGTAGACACACCGGGGAGCTGTTTTTT
.,TRBJ1-5,few,TRBV5-8,CASSLEGGARQPQHF,TGTGCCAGCAGCTTGGAGGGGGGGGCGCGTCAGCCCCAGCATTTT
.,TRBJ2-7,.,TRBV11-3,CASSLGGPREQYF,TGTGCCAGCAGCTTAGGCGGCCCTCGGGAGCAGTACTTC
.,TRBJ2-5,.,TRBV7-3,CASSLGWAETQYF,TGTGCCAGCAGCTTAGGGTGGGCAGAGACCCAGTACTTC
TRBD2,TRBJ2-3,.,TRBV5-1,CASSATSGRAEDTQYF,TGCGCCAGCAGCGCGACTAGCGGGAGGGCCGAAGATACGCAGTATTTT
.,TRBJ2-3,.,TRBV10-3,CAISESGASTSTDTQYF,TGTGCCATCAGTGAGTCGGGGGCAAGTACTAGCACAGATACGCAGTATTTT
.,TRBJ2-3,once,TRBV14,CASSQDRNTGDTQYF,TGTGCCAGCAGCCAAGATAGGAATACGGGAGATACGCAGTATTTT
.,TRBJ2-7,.,TRBV4-2,CASSQAGVADSYEQYF,TGTGCCAGCAGCCAAGCTGGGGTAGCGGATTCCTACGAGCAGTACTTC
.,TRBJ1-2,.,TRBV2,CASRATGFGYTF,TGTGCCAGCAGGGCAACAGGGTTTGGCTACACCTTC
TRBD2,TRBJ2-2,.,TRBV7-2,CASSLGRTSGGELFF,TGTGCCAGCAGCTTAGGGCGGACTAGCGGCGGGGAGCTGTTTTTT
TRBD2,TRBJ2-7,.,TRBV4-3,CASSQLWTSGEYEQYF,TGCGCCAGCAGCCAACTTTGGACTAGCGGCGAGTACGAGCAGTACTTC
.,TRBJ1-5,.,TRBV6-2/TRBV6-3,CASSDLRVSNQPQHF,TGTGCCAGCAGTGACCTCAGGGTTAGCAATCAGCCCCAGCATTTT
.,TRBJ2-5,.,TRBV28,CAAVAPSQETQYF,TGTGCCGCGGTGGCACCGAGCCAAGAGACCCAGTACTTC
TRBD2,TRBJ2-7,.,TRBV6-6,CASSPRTSGRNGYEQYF,TGTGCCAGCAGTCCCCGAACTAGCGGACGAAACGGCTACGAGCAGTACTTC
.,TRBJ2-3,.,TRBV3-1/TRBV3-2,CASSTRGYTSTDTQYF,TGTGCCAGCAGCACTCGGGGATATACTAGCACAGATACGCAGTATTTT
TRBD2,TRBJ2-7,.,TRBV6-5,CASSYSVASGTYEQYF,TGTGCCAGCAGTTACTCAGTGGCTAGCGGTACCTACGAGCAGTACTTC
.,TRBJ1-3,.,TRBV18,CASSLAGVRGNTIYF,TGTGCCAGCTCACTTGCCGGAGTGAGGGGAAACACCATATATTTT
.,TRBJ2-2,.,TRBV19,CASSLQGSGELFF,TGTGCCAGTAGTCTACAGGGCTCCGGGGAGCTGTTTTTT
.,TRBJ1-1,.,TRBV30,CAWSKRRLLAEAFF,TGTGCCTGGAGCAAGCGACGGTTACTAGCTGAAGCTTTCTTT
TRBD1,TRBJ1-4,.,TRBV29-1,CSVERQGVPFF,TGCAGCGTTGAAAGGCAGGGGGTTCCGTTTTTT
.,TRBJ2-7,.,TRBV27,CASRPRTEISYEQYF,TGTGCCAGCAGACCGAGGACAGAAATCTCCTACGAGCAGTACTTC
.,TRBJ2-5,.,TRBV6-2/TRBV6-3,CASSGGETQYF,TGTGCCAGCAGCGGCGGGGAGACCCAGTACTTC
.,TRBJ1-4,.,TRBV19,CASLDGATNEKLFF,TGTGCCAGTCTCGATGGAGCAACTAATGAAAAACTGTTTTTT
.,TRBJ1-4,.,TRBV5-1,CASKAGGREKLFF,TGCGCCAGCAAGGCCGGGGGGAGAGAAAAACTGTTTTTT
TRBD2,TRBJ2-5,.,TRBV18,CASSPEVGRGETQYF,TGTGCCAGCTCACCAGAAGTCGGGAGGGGGGAGACCCAGTACTTC
.,TRBJ1-5,once,TRBV19,CASSSARQFNQPQHF,TGTGCCAGTAGTTCCGCCAGGCAGTTCAATCAGCCCCAGCATTTT
TRBD1,TRBJ2-1,few,TRBV3-1/TRBV3-2,CASSFSSWGTAYNEQFF,TGTGCCAGCAGCTTTTCCAGCTGGGGGACAGCCTACAATGAGCAGTTCTTC
.,TRBJ1-1,.,TRBV6-5,CASSPRGRLNTEAFF,TGTGCCAGCAGTCCTCGAGGTCGTCTGAACACTGAAGCTTTCTTT